This T cell receptor beta chain derives from a study of response to subunit inactivated influenza vaccine. MiXCR, applied by TCRdb to the RT-PCR reads, yields one record per CDR3 protein. The sample lists about 580,000 distinct CDR3 sequences, 14% seen once, with 8.5% to 14% in the top ten. This clonotype was detected many times. Its antigen is undetermined. Overall study findings and caveats: There was a suggestion from the authors that each seasonal influenza vaccination recruits few new T cells.

Germline V gene data show CDR1 as SGHKS and CDR2 as YYEKEE (reference sequence). The junction had 6 bases not matched to a gene; V was cut back by 0 bases and J by 4 bases. The CDR3 length is 15 residues. This sample comprised PBMCs from blood, obtained approximately 13 days after vaccination. This TCR was recovered from a middle-aged man who received an inactivated influenza vaccine. This chain uses TRBV5-5 with TRBJ1-2; 7 bases match TRBD1. CDR3 bases: TGTGCCAGCAGCTTGGCGGGAACAGGGGTCTATGGCTACACCTTC. Encoded protein: CASSLAGTGVYGYTF.